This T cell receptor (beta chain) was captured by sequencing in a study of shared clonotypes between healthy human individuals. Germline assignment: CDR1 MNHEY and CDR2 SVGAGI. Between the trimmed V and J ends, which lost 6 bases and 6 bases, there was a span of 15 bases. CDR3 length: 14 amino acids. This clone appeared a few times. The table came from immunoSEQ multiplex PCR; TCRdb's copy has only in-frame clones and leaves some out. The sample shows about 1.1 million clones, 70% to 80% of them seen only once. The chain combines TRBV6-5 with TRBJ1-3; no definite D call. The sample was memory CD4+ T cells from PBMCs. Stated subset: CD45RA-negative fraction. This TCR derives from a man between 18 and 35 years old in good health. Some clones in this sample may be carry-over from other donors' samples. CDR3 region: CASSRTATSNTIYF. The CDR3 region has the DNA TGTGCCAGCAGCCGTACCGCCACTTCAAACACCATATATTTT.